The clone carrying this TCR beta chain was counted between two and nine times. Its target is not known. One entry per CDR3 protein, called by TCRdb with MiXCR from the RT-PCR reads. The table has approximately 500,000 distinct CDR3 sequences, 14% seen once. This sample is part of a study of response to subunit inactivated influenza vaccine. General study points: That few new T cells are recruited by each seasonal influenza vaccination was the authors' suggestion.

The CDR3 runs to 15 residues. With V trimmed by 3 bases and J by 5 bases, 5 bases remained unmatched. Germline V gene lookup returns CDR1 DFQATT and CDR2 SNEGSKA (reference sequence). The V call is TRBV20-1, the J call TRBJ2-3; 13 bases agree with TRBD2. The sequencing used PBMCs from blood, collected 12 days after vaccination. This TCR derives from a man between 50 and 59 years old who received an inactivated influenza vaccine. The CDR3: CSASSRTSGRDTQYF. CDR3 DNA sequence: TGCAGTGCTAGTTCCCGGACTAGCGGGAGAGATACGCAGTATTTT.